This is a list of T cell receptor beta chains from one sample in a study of shared clonotypes between healthy human individuals. TCRdb's table, derived via immunoSEQ multiplex PCR, lists solely in-frame clones and lacks some. The sample contains around 2.5 million clones, 93% of which appear only once. What was sequenced was naive CD4+ T cells from PBMCs. These receptor sequences come from a man between 18 and 29 years old in good health. Some clones in this sample may be carry-over from other donors' samples. Each CDR3 is given with its conserved first and last residue. D genes are given only for firm matches. Expanded clones are given a class, and other clones once, few, many or no size at all.

cdr3_nt cdr3_aa v_call d_call clone_size j_call
TGCAGCGCCTCGCCCGCCCCCCAAGAGACCCAGTACTTC CSASPAPQETQYF TRBV29-1 NA NA TRBJ2-5
TGTGCCTGGAGTGGAGGGAGGCCCCTTTACACTGAAGCTTTCTTT CAWSGGRPLYTEAFF TRBV30 NA NA TRBJ1-1
TGTGCCAGCGCGCGGCAGACTATAAGGGGAGAGACCCAGTACTTC CASARQTIRGETQYF TRBV25-1 NA NA TRBJ2-5
TGTGCCTGGAGTGGATCGGGGGGTCTCGCAGCTTTCTTT CAWSGSGGLAAFF TRBV30 NA once TRBJ1-1
TGTGCCAGCAGCTCGACAGAGAACTATGGCTACACCTTC CASSSTENYGYTF TRBV9 NA NA TRBJ1-2
TGTGCCAGTAGTATCTCCGGGACAGGGGTGGTAGAGCAGTACTTC CASSISGTGVVEQYF TRBV19 TRBD1 NA TRBJ2-7
TGTGCGAGAGGGGCAGGCGACGCCTCTGGGGCCAACGTCCTGACTTTC CARGAGDASGANVLTF TRBV7-9 NA NA TRBJ2-6
TGCGCCAGCAGCACCCTGGGGGTAGCGGGAGCTGGGGCCAACGTCCTGACTTTC CASSTLGVAGAGANVLTF TRBV5-1 TRBD2 NA TRBJ2-6
TGTGCCAGCAGCTTTGCTGAGGGAAGAAACAATGAGCAGTTCTTC CASSFAEGRNNEQFF TRBV9 NA NA TRBJ2-1
TGTGCCAGTAGTATCCAACCGGGGACCTACAATGAGCAGTTCTTC CASSIQPGTYNEQFF TRBV19 NA NA TRBJ2-1
TGTGCCAGCAGCCTGACAGGGGAGAATGGTGAAAAACTGTTTTTT CASSLTGENGEKLFF TRBV5-6 TRBD1 NA TRBJ1-4
TGTGCCAGCAGTTATTCATCCTTAGATCAGCCCCAGCATTTT CASSYSSLDQPQHF TRBV6-6 NA NA TRBJ1-5
TGTGCCAGCAGCTTTGCAGGGGCAGATACGCAGTATTTT CASSFAGADTQYF TRBV7-9 NA NA TRBJ2-3
TGTGCCAGCAGTGCTAGCATTTTCCAAGAGACCCAGTACTTC CASSASIFQETQYF TRBV6-1 NA NA TRBJ2-5
TGTGCCAGCAGCCAGACTAGCGGGAGTCTCGAGCAGTACTTC CASSQTSGSLEQYF TRBV14 TRBD2 NA TRBJ2-7
TGTGCCAGCAGTTTGACTAGGGCTTACTACAATGAGCAGTTCTTC CASSLTRAYYNEQFF TRBV28 NA NA TRBJ2-1
TGTGCCAGTAGTAGGAGGACTGTTCTGAATGAGCAGTTCTTC CASSRRTVLNEQFF TRBV19 NA NA TRBJ2-1